This T cell receptor (beta chain) appears in the sequencing data of a study of CD8 T cells in Susac syndrome. Random hexamers were used to reverse transcribe 0.5 to 1 ug of RNA. TCRdb reanalysed the immunoSEQ multiplex PCR reads using MiXCR and keeps one entry per CDR3 protein. This table holds fewer than 200,000 distinct CDR3 sequences, just under 95% found once. CDR3 size: 15 residues. Germline assignment: CDR1 LGHNA and CDR2 YNFKEQ. After removal of 0 bases from V and 7 bases from J, the junction contained 4 bases not matched to a gene. Sequencing was carried out using CD4+ T cells from PBMCs. The gene calls are TRBV4-2 and TRBJ2-1, with 9 bases matching TRBD2. The TCR sequence derives from a human donor in good health. CDR3 nucleotide sequence: TGTGCCAGCAGCCAAGACGGTAGCGGGAGTAATGAGCAGTTCTTC. Its protein product is CASSQDGSGSNEQFF.